The clone carrying this TCR beta chain was observed a single time. As originally analysed: Cell counts per sample came from amplifying reference gene primers. Generated by immunoSEQ multiplex PCR, the TCRdb table keeps only in-frame clones and is missing some. V and J calls and clone size are those listed in that table; D and trimming were worked out from the DNA. Of roughly 120,000 clones listed, around 83% are singletons. The sample originates from a study of blood T cell repertoires in COVID-19. Overall study: Samples of COVID-19 (acute and convalescent) were obtained from the United States, Italy and Spain.

CDR1 is SGHTA and CDR2 is FQGTGA in the germline V gene. V was trimmed by 2 bases and J by 5 bases, leaving 15 bases between them. CDR3 length equals 15 residues. The sample consisted of peripheral blood. The clonotype comes from a man aged 35-49 years with acute or convalescent COVID-19. V and J are TRBV7-3 and TRBJ2-5; tentatively, D is TRBD2 (6 bases). CDR3 sequence: CASSLGGELGETQYF. CDR3 sequence (DNA): TGTGCCAGCAGCTTAGGAGGGGAGTTAGGGGAGACCCAGTACTTC.